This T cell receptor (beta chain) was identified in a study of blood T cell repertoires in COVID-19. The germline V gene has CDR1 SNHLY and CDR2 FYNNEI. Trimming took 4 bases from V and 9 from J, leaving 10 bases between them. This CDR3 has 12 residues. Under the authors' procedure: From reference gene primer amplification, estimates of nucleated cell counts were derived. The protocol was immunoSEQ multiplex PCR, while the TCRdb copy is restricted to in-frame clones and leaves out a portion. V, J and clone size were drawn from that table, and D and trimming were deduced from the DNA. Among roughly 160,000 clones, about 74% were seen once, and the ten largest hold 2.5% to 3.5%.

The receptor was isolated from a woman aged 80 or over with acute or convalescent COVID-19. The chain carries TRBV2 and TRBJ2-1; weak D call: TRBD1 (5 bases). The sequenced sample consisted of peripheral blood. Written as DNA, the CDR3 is TGTGCCAGCAGTGTAGGGCAGGGTGAGCAGTTCTTC. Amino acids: CASSVGQGEQFF.